The 25 T cell receptor beta chains presented below share a single source sample, sequenced in a study of response to subunit inactivated influenza vaccine. TCRdb re-derived calls from the RT-PCR reads in MiXCR, one entry per CDR3 protein. The repertoire holds about 700,000 distinct CDR3 sequences, with approximately 15% as singletons. Sequencing was performed on PBMCs from blood, taken 12 days after vaccination. The source of these receptors is a man aged 50-59 years who received an inactivated influenza vaccine.

This clonotype has more than one count but fewer than ten. The genes are TRBV6-2 or TRBV6-3 and TRBJ2-7; 8 positions match TRBD1. The CDR3 covers 17 residues. The germline V gene has CDR1 MNHEY and CDR2 SVGEGT. Trimming cost V 4 bases and J 2 bases; bases outside gene matches: 13. Here the CDR3 reads CASSSGTGLNLPYEQYF. The CDR3 DNA reads TGTGCCAGCAGTTCCGGGACAGGCCTAAACCTCCCCTACGAGCAGTACTTC.

This clonotype has more than one count but fewer than ten. The chain joins TRBV19 to TRBJ2-3, with TRBD2 matching 7 bases. The length of the CDR3 is 14 residues. Trimming took 6 bases from V and 3 from J; bases not matched to a gene: 6. CDR1 is LNHDA, CDR2 SQIVND, per germline (reference sequence). CDR3 sequence reads: CASSLGTTTDTQYF. CDR3 nucleotide sequence: TGTGCCAGTAGCCTCGGGACTACTACAGATACGCAGTATTTT.

This clonotype has at least ten counts. The V call is TRBV12-3 or TRBV12-4, the J call TRBJ2-7, with no clear D. The CDR3 has 13 residues. Trimming shortened V by 0 bases and J by 2 bases, and 5 bases separated the two germline ends. Here the CDR3 reads CASSLAWTYEQYF. The CDR3 DNA reads TGTGCCAGCAGTTTAGCGTGGACCTACGAGCAGTACTTC.

This clonotype was found many times. This chain uses TRBV19 with TRBJ1-1; D not resolved. Germline-derived CDR1 and CDR2 are LNHDA and SQIVND (reference sequence). Trimming shortened V by 8 bases and J by 0 bases, and 13 bases separated the two germline ends. This CDR3 has 14 residues. The chain's CDR3 is CASANPDVNTEAFF. Here the CDR3 DNA reads TGTGCCAGTGCGAACCCGGACGTGAACACTGAAGCTTTCTTT.

This clonotype showed up just once. Here the CDR3 omits its conserved ending phenylalanine or tryptophan, so a read error is the likely source. V is TRBV5-5 and J is TRBJ2-2; D not resolved. Per germline, CDR1 SGHKS and CDR2 YYEKEE (reference sequence). This CDR3 has 14 amino acids. V was trimmed by 4 bases and J by 9 bases, leaving 16 bases between them. The DNA for the CDR3 is TGTGCCAGCAGCCCTGGACCGTCCAGCTGGGAGCTGTTTTGT. Its protein is CASSPGPSSWELFC.

CDR3 sequence reads: CASSEIKGLYNEQFF. CDR3 DNA sequence: TGTGCCAGCAGTGAAATTAAGGGGCTCTACAATGAGCAGTTCTTC. The chain has TRBV25-1 and TRBJ2-1, with D tentatively TRBD1 (5 bases). V was trimmed by 2 bases and J by 3 bases, leaving 11 bases between them. The germline V gene encodes CDR1 MGHDK and CDR2 SYGVNS. The CDR3 is made up of 15 amino acids.

This clonotype has a handful of counts. The V gene is TRBV29-1, the J gene TRBJ1-1, with D maybe TRBD1 (5 bases). Germline assignment: CDR1 SQVTM and CDR2 ANQGSEA. V gave up 4 bases and J gave up 6 bases, with 9 bases separating them. The CDR3 runs to 11 residues. The CDR3 nucleotides read TGCAGCGTTGGGGCCAGGGCTGAAGCTTTCTTT. Its translation: CSVGARAEAFF.

The chain is built from TRBV15 and TRBJ1-2; tentative D call: TRBD1 (6 bases). Trimming took off 0 bases at V and 4 bases at J, with 9 bases between the two ends. This CDR3 has 14 amino acids. CDR1 and CDR2 (germline): LNHNV, YYDKDF (reference sequence). The CDR3 is CATSREDSFYGYTF. In nucleotides, the CDR3 is TGTGCCACCAGCAGAGAGGACAGTTTCTATGGCTACACCTTC.

The rearrangement joins TRBV12-3 or TRBV12-4 to TRBJ2-2, with a weak D call TRBD2 (6 bases). The ends were cut back, 3 bases at V and 6 bases at J, with 11 bases in the middle. This CDR3 comprises 14 residues. The chain's CDR3 is CASSFPSGAGELFF. CDR3 bases: TGTGCCAGCAGTTTCCCATCGGGGGCCGGGGAGCTGTTTTTT.

This clonotype was seen only a few times. The chain links TRBV7-2 to TRBJ2-1, with 8 bases aligning to TRBD1. Germline CDR1 reads SGHTA; CDR2 reads FQGNSA. The CDR3 covers 14 residues. The V segment lost 3 bases and the J segment 6 bases; nucleotides outside the gene matches: 4. The CDR3 coding sequence is TGTGCCAGCAGCTTGCCAGGGGGCTTCAATGAGCAGTTCTTC. Its protein is CASSLPGGFNEQFF.

The V gene is TRBV20-1, the J gene TRBJ2-5; 8 bases map to TRBD2. Germline CDR1 reads DFQATT; CDR2 reads SNEGSKA (reference sequence). CDR3 size: 18 residues. V was pared by 3 bases and J by 1 base, with 16 bases of the junction left unmatched. The CDR3 DNA is TGCAGTGCTAGTAGCTTTATAGAGACTAGCGCGACCCAAGAGACCCAGTACTTC. Encoded protein: CSASSFIETSATQETQYF.

The V and J genes are TRBV5-1 and TRBJ1-4; possibly TRBD1 for D (6 bases). The germline CDR1 and CDR2 sequences are SGHRS and YFSETQ. Trimming cost V 3 bases and J 8 bases, with 17 bases left between them. CDR3 length equals 15 residues. CDR3 in amino acids: CASSWREGGAEKLFF. As DNA, the CDR3 is TGCGCCAGCAGCTGGAGAGAAGGGGGGGCCGAAAAACTGTTTTTT.

This clonotype turned up a few times. The chain uses TRBV7-2 and TRBJ2-1; TRBD2 might be the D (5 bases). The V gene lost 5 bases and the J gene lost 15 bases, with 17 bases spanning the gap. This CDR3 is built from 12 residues. CDR1 is SGHTA, CDR2 FQGNSA, per germline. CDR3 loop: CASSPSRVSVFF. CDR3 bases: TGTGCCAGCAGCCCTAGCCGGGTCTCGGTGTTCTTC.

V and J are TRBV12-3 or TRBV12-4 and TRBJ1-2, with 7 positions matching TRBD1. There are 16 residues in the CDR3. Trimming removed 6 bases from V and 1 base from J; junction bases left unmatched: 11. The CDR3 is CASSLRGRGDNYGYTF. CDR3 coding DNA: TGTGCCAGCAGCCTCCGAGGCAGGGGGGATAACTATGGCTACACCTTC.

This clonotype was counted between two and nine times. The chain joins TRBV3-1 to TRBJ2-5, with 13 bases that match TRBD2. J gave up 3 bases and V 5 bases, and 12 bases lay outside the gene matches. The CDR3 loop spans 18 amino acids. Germline CDR1 and CDR2: LGHDT and YNNKEL (reference sequence). The CDR3: CASSETRPGTSGKETQYF. CDR3 DNA sequence: TGTGCCAGCAGCGAAACCCGACCAGGGACTAGCGGGAAAGAGACCCAGTACTTC.

The rearrangement joins TRBV20-1 to TRBJ2-7; D perhaps matches TRBD1 (5 bases). Germline-derived CDR1 and CDR2 are DFQATT and SNEGSKA (reference sequence). The CDR3 consists of 12 residues. Trimming took off 5 bases at V and 2 bases at J, with 10 bases between the two ends. The CDR3 here is CSAEGQTYEQYF. Here the CDR3 DNA reads TGCAGTGCTGAAGGACAAACCTACGAGCAGTACTTC.

This clonotype has more than one count but fewer than ten. The chain carries TRBV7-2 and TRBJ2-1; 10 bases fit TRBD2. The V segment lost 5 bases and the J segment 3 bases; nucleotides outside the gene matches: 4. CDR3 length: 15 residues. The germline V gene has CDR1 SGHTA and CDR2 FQGNSA. The CDR3 DNA follows: TGTGCCAGCAGCAGACTAGCGGGCCGCTACAATGAGCAGTTCTTC. It specifies CASSRLAGRYNEQFF.

This clonotype appeared a few times. The rearrangement links TRBV4-1 to TRBJ2-4, with 8 bases aligning to TRBD2. CDR1 is MGHRA, CDR2 YSYEKL, per germline. CDR3 length: 16 amino acids. Trimming took 1 base from V and 0 from J; bases not matched to a gene: 2. As DNA, the CDR3 is TGCGCCAGCAGCCAAGGACTAGCGAAAGCCAAAAACATTCAGTACTTC. This gives the protein CASSQGLAKAKNIQYF.

This chain uses TRBV4-3 with TRBJ2-1; D is unresolved. V lost 4 bases and J 0 bases, leaving 16 bases between the germline ends. This CDR3 contains 17 residues. CDR1 is LGHNA and CDR2 is YSLEER in the germline V gene. The CDR3 here is CASSPTASRYSYNEQFF. The CDR3, as DNA: TGCGCCAGCAGCCCAACTGCCAGCCGTTACTCCTACAATGAGCAGTTCTTC.

This clonotype was picked up many times. The J gene is TRBJ2-7, the V gene TRBV7-9, with TRBD2 matching 7 bases. This CDR3 region has 13 residues. The germline gives CDR1 SEHNR, CDR2 FQNEAQ (reference sequence). With 8 bases clipped from V and 2 bases from J, the junction kept 6 bases outside the gene matches. The chain's CDR3 is CASSPRGAYEQYF. As DNA, the CDR3 is TGTGCCAGCTCACCACGGGGGGCCTACGAGCAGTACTTC.

This clonotype was recorded a few times. The genes are TRBV7-9 and TRBJ2-1; 12 bases map to TRBD2. Germline values: CDR1 SEHNR, CDR2 FQNEAQ (reference sequence). The CDR3 totals 16 residues. V shed 4 bases and J 5 bases; nucleotides not matched to a gene: 6. The CDR3 here is CASSSRTSGVNNEQFF. CDR3 DNA sequence: TGTGCCAGCAGCTCGCGGACTAGCGGGGTGAACAATGAGCAGTTCTTC.

This clonotype was counted between two and nine times. The chain carries TRBV10-3 and TRBJ1-1; 7 bases align to TRBD1. Unmatched junction bases numbered 11, after V lost 3 bases and J lost 1 base. Germline CDR1 ENHRY, CDR2 SYGVKD. CDR3 length equals 17 residues. The DNA for the CDR3 is TGTGCCATCAGTGACCTCCCGCAGGGGGGGAAGAACACTGAAGCTTTCTTT. Translating it yields CAISDLPQGGKNTEAFF.

The rearrangement joins TRBV7-2 to TRBJ1-1; 8 positions agree with TRBD1. This CDR3 comprises 13 residues. Germline CDR1 and CDR2: SGHTA and FQGNSA. Trimming removed 5 bases from V and 3 bases from J; junction bases left unmatched: 2. The CDR3 protein is CASSKQGDTEAFF. CDR3 DNA: TGTGCCAGCAGCAAACAGGGGGACACTGAAGCTTTCTTT.

This chain uses TRBV11-2 with TRBJ2-7, with D perhaps matching TRBD2 (6 bases). The V end lost 5 bases, the J end lost 2 bases, and 19 bases lay between the germline ends. The V gene's germline CDR1 is SGHAT and CDR2 FQNNGV. CDR3 length: 16 residues. CDR3 coding DNA: TGTGCCAGCAGCGATACCGGGGGAGGAAAACCCTACGAGCAGTACTTC. It yields the protein CASSDTGGGKPYEQYF.

The chain links TRBV6-5 to TRBJ2-6; no reliable D call. Germline values: CDR1 MNHEY, CDR2 SVGAGI. Trimming stripped 0 bases from V and 1 base from J, with 13 bases between. This CDR3 contains 18 residues. DNA for the CDR3: TGTGCCAGCAGTTACTCGTTTACACGAGTTTCTGGGGCCAACGTCCTGACTTTC. Translating it yields CASSYSFTRVSGANVLTF.